These 27 T cell receptor beta chains originate from one sample sequenced in a study of shared clonotypes between healthy human individuals. Profiling relied on immunoSEQ multiplex PCR, and the TCRdb table lists in-frame clones only, not all of them. This repertoire shows about 490,000 clones, about 82% found once; its top ten account for about an eighth. Sequencing was performed on PBMCs. The receptor source for this set is a woman aged 40 to 49 in good health. Some clones in this sample may be carry-over from other donors' samples.

This clone has ten or more counts. The genes are TRBV19 and TRBJ2-6; D not certain. CDR3 length equals 13 residues. Germline CDR1 reads LNHDA; CDR2 reads SQIVND (reference sequence). V was cut by 10 bases and J by 1 base, with 8 bases left in between. Here the CDR3 DNA reads TGTGCCACCACCGGTTCTGGGGCCAACGTCCTGACTTTC. Protein product: CATTGSGANVLTF.

V and J are TRBV5-1 and TRBJ2-5; D tentatively reads TRBD1 or TRBD2 (5 bases each). This CDR3 region has 15 residues. Trimming left V 3 bases short and J 7 bases short, with 19 bases between. Per the germline V gene, CDR1 is SGHRS and CDR2 is YFSETQ. CDR3 DNA: TGCGCCAGCAGCTCCGGGGACCCTAATCTACTGACCCAGTACTTC. Protein product: CASSSGDPNLLTQYF.

The genes are TRBV9 and TRBJ2-2, with 13 bases fitting TRBD2. The trim removed 0 bases at V and 6 bases at J, leaving 2 bases unmatched. CDR3 size: 16 residues. In germline, CDR1 is SGDLS, CDR2 YYNGEE. DNA for the CDR3: TGTGCCAGCAGCGTAGGACTAGCGGGAGGAGCCGGGGAGCTGTTTTTT. It codes for CASSVGLAGGAGELFF.

The chain carries TRBV18 and TRBJ2-5; tentatively, D is TRBD2 (5 bases). The CDR3 extends over 15 amino acids. The V and J ends lost 3 bases and 4 bases respectively, with 15 bases between them. Per the germline V gene, CDR1 is KGHSH and CDR2 is LQKENI. Here the CDR3 reads CASSPRPGVGETQYF. DNA of the CDR3: TGTGCCAGCTCACCCCGACCCGGGGTGGGAGAGACCCAGTACTTC.

The chain couples TRBV5-4 to TRBJ2-1; TRBD2 is a possible D gene (7 bases). Germline V lookup: CDR1 SGHNT, CDR2 YYREEE (reference sequence). The CDR3 covers 15 residues. V lost 4 bases and J 4 bases, leaving 15 bases between the germline ends. This CDR3 is CASSLEGDYYNEQFF. In nucleotides, the CDR3 is TGTGCCAGCAGCCTGGAGGGGGACTATTACAATGAGCAGTTCTTC.

This clone appeared a few times. This sequence joins TRBV5-1 and TRBJ1-1, with TRBD1 matching 7 bases. J was trimmed by 8 bases and V by 5 bases; bases with no gene match: 12. Germline values: CDR1 SGHRS, CDR2 YFSETQ. This CDR3 region has 14 residues. The CDR3 DNA is TGCGCCAGCAGTTGGACAGGAGGGTCTGGGGAAGCTTTCTTT. Its translation: CASSWTGGSGEAFF.

This clone was seen many times. The J gene is TRBJ2-2, the V gene TRBV29-1; no firm D call. Trimming took 2 bases from V and 5 from J, leaving 9 bases between them. This CDR3 contains 13 residues. Germline V gene lookup returns CDR1 SQVTM and CDR2 ANQGSEA. This CDR3 reads CSVEIGLTGELFF. CDR3 bases: TGCAGCGTTGAAATAGGGTTAACCGGGGAGCTGTTTTTT.

This clone was observed a handful of times. V gene TRBV5-1 combines with J gene TRBJ2-7; D is perhaps TRBD1 or TRBD2 (6 bases each). CDR1 SGHRS and CDR2 YFSETQ come from the germline V gene. Deletions cut 2 bases from V and 0 bases from J, with 12 bases between. The CDR3 loop spans 15 amino acids. CDR3 in amino acids: CASSFVRDTSYEQYF. CDR3 nucleotide sequence: TGCGCCAGCAGCTTTGTGCGGGACACCTCCTACGAGCAGTACTTC. The full variable domain, in which reference TRBV5-1 and TRBJ2-7 provide the parts outside the CDR3, is KAGVTQTPRYLIKTRGQQVTLSCSPISGHRSVSWYQQTPGQGLQFLFEYFSETQRNKGNFPGRFSGRQFSNSRSEMNVSTLELGDSALYLCASSFVRDTSYEQYFGPGTRLTVT.

V and J are TRBV28 and TRBJ2-5; tentatively, D is TRBD2 (5 bases). Germline CDR1 reads MDHEN; CDR2 reads SYDVKM. The V gene lost 7 bases and the J gene lost 11 bases, with 23 bases spanning the gap. The CDR3 has 14 residues. The chain's CDR3 is CASNGNGITEEQYF. CDR3 DNA sequence: TGTGCCAGCAACGGTAACGGGATAACCGAGGAGCAGTACTTC.

With respect to this clone: A clone one base away is much larger, so this may be a read error. The sample contains more than one DNA sequence encoding this CDR3. V usage is TRBV5-1 and J usage is TRBJ2-7; D is possibly TRBD1 (6 bases). CDR1 is SGHRS and CDR2 is YFSETQ in the germline V gene. This CDR3 has 12 amino acids. V lost 5 bases and J lost 0, with 6 bases in between. The CDR3: CASRDSSYEQYF. DNA for the CDR3: TGCGCCAGCAGGGACAGCTCCTACGAGCAGTACTTC. Full variable domain (remainder filled in from reference TRBV5-1 and TRBJ2-7): KAGVTQTPRYLIKTRGQQVTLSCSPISGHRSVSWYQQTPGQGLQFLFEYFSETQRNKGNFPGRFSGRQFSNSRSEMNVSTLELGDSALYLCASRDSSYEQYFGPGTRLTVT.

The chain uses TRBV5-1 and TRBJ2-1, with TRBD2 identical over 13 bases. The CDR3 is 16 amino acids. With 0 bases clipped from V and 9 bases from J, the junction kept 6 bases outside the gene matches. Germline assignment: CDR1 SGHRS and CDR2 YFSETQ. DNA of the CDR3: TGCGCCAGCAGCTTGGGACTAGCGGGAGGTCCTGGTGAGCAGTTCTTC. Amino acid sequence: CASSLGLAGGPGEQFF.

DNA of the CDR3: TGTGCCAGCAGCCCGACAGGTTCTTATGGCTACACCTTC. Amino acid sequence: CASSPTGSYGYTF. The chain is built from TRBV16 and TRBJ1-2; D perhaps matches TRBD1 (6 bases). Per germline, CDR1 KGHSY and CDR2 FQNENV. Trimming took 4 bases from V and 5 from J, leaving 11 bases between them. The CDR3 runs to 13 residues. The full variable domain, rest sourced from reference TRBV16 and TRBJ1-2, is GEEVAQTPKHLVRGEGQKAKLYCAPIKGHSYVFWYQQVLKNEFKFLISFQNENVFDETGMPKERFSAKCLPNSPCSLEIQATKLEDSAVYFCASSPTGSYGYTFGSGTRLTVV.

This clone was counted a single time. This could be a read error, since a much larger clone is one nucleotide away. J is TRBJ2-3 and V is TRBV7-3, with TRBD2 matching over 9 bases. Germline V gives CDR1 SGHTA, CDR2 FQGTGA. This CDR3 has 15 amino acids. Written as DNA, the CDR3 is TGTGCCAGCAGCTCATTAGCGGGAGAAGCAGATCCGCAGTATTTT. Translating it yields CASSSLAGEADPQYF.

As concerns this clone: The junction does not match germline at one end; this may be a read error. V gene TRBV30 combines with J gene TRBJ1-4, with D perhaps matching TRBD1 (5 bases). The V gene's germline CDR1 is GTSNPN and CDR2 SVGIG (reference sequence). The CDR3 consists of 16 residues. The DNA for the CDR3 is TGTGCCTGGAGTGCCCCGACGACAGTTTCTAATGAAAAACTGCTTTTT. Its translation is CAWSAPTTVSNEKLLF.

This sequence joins TRBV5-5 and TRBJ1-3; 7 nucleotides match TRBD1. The CDR3 has 15 amino acids. CDR1 is SGHKS and CDR2 is YYEKEE in the germline V gene (reference sequence). The J segment lost 1 base and the V segment lost 8 bases, leaving 9 bases of the junction unmatched. CDR3 loop: CASQITGVSGNTIYF. CDR3 nucleotide sequence: TGTGCCAGTCAGATCACAGGGGTTTCTGGAAACACCATATATTTT.

The genes are TRBV30 and TRBJ2-2, with 7 positions matching TRBD2. Trimming removed 0 bases from V and 5 bases from J; junction bases left unmatched: 12. The V gene's germline CDR1 is GTSNPN and CDR2 SVGIG (reference sequence). The CDR3 is made up of 17 amino acids. CDR3 region: CAWSVQIGGSATGELFF. The CDR3 DNA follows: TGTGCCTGGAGTGTACAGATTGGCGGGAGTGCTACCGGGGAGCTGTTTTTT.

V is TRBV5-5 and J is TRBJ2-7; D may be TRBD1 (5 bases). CDR3 length: 14 residues. Germline V lookup: CDR1 SGHKS, CDR2 YYEKEE (reference sequence). V was cut by 1 base and J by 6 bases, with 14 bases left in between. The CDR3 DNA is TGTGCCAGCAGCTTGTGGCAGGGTCTGAGCGAGCAGTACTTC. Its translation is CASSLWQGLSEQYF. Together with reference TRBV5-5 and TRBJ2-7, the CDR3 gives the full variable domain: DAGVTQSPTHLIKTRGQQVTLRCSPISGHKSVSWYQQVLGQGPQFIFQYYEKEERGRGNFPDRFSARQFPNYSSELNVNALLLGDSALYLCASSLWQGLSEQYFGPGTRLTVT.

This clone was seen only once. The chain combines TRBV14 with TRBJ1-2; 8 bases map to TRBD1. V shed 4 bases and J 7 bases; nucleotides not matched to a gene: 8. Germline V gives CDR1 SGHDN, CDR2 FVKESK. CDR3 size: 14 residues. CDR3 sequence reads: CASSPDRVGAGYTF. CDR3 bases: TGTGCCAGCAGCCCGGACAGGGTTGGCGCTGGCTACACCTTC.

The chain is built from TRBV11-2 and TRBJ2-1; D is ambiguous. Germline values: CDR1 SGHAT, CDR2 FQNNGV. The CDR3 spans 14 residues. The V end was cut by 7 bases, the J end by 0 bases, with 10 bases between. CDR3 amino acids: CASNGLSSYNEQFF. Written as DNA, the CDR3 is TGTGCCAGCAACGGGCTGAGCTCCTACAATGAGCAGTTCTTC.

The rearrangement joins TRBV19 to TRBJ2-7; 7 bases agree with TRBD1. CDR3 length equals 15 residues. With 5 bases clipped from V and 4 bases from J, the junction kept 11 bases outside the gene matches. Germline V gives CDR1 LNHDA, CDR2 SQIVND (reference sequence). The CDR3 here is CASSPTGTAPYEQYF. Written as DNA, the CDR3 is TGTGCCAGTAGTCCGACCGGGACAGCGCCGTACGAGCAGTACTTC.

The V and J genes are TRBV5-4 and TRBJ1-1, with D perhaps TRBD1 (6 bases). The germline V gene encodes CDR1 SGHNT and CDR2 YYREEE (reference sequence). The CDR3 loop spans 14 amino acids. V was trimmed by 4 bases and J by 3 bases, leaving 13 bases between them. CDR3 sequence: CASSRDKWDTEAFF. CDR3 bases: TGTGCCAGCAGCCGGGACAAATGGGACACTGAAGCTTTCTTT. The full variable domain, rest sourced from reference TRBV5-4 and TRBJ1-1, is ETGVTQSPTHLIKTRGQQVTLRCSSQSGHNTVSWYQQALGQGPQFIFQYYREEENGRGNFPPRFSGLQFPNYSSELNVNALELDDSALYLCASSRDKWDTEAFFGQGTRLTVV.

V usage is TRBV28 and J usage is TRBJ2-1, with 7 positions matching TRBD2. The CDR3 consists of 18 residues. CDR1 and CDR2 from the germline V gene are MDHEN and SYDVKM. V was clipped by 6 bases and J by 0 bases; unmatched bases: 14. Here the CDR3 DNA reads TGTGCCAGCAGAGGACTAGAAGGGGTAATAAGCTCCTACAATGAGCAGTTCTTC. It is translated as CASRGLEGVISSYNEQFF.

V and J are TRBV6-7 and TRBJ1-5; D unresolved. TRBV6-7 is recorded as an ORF, its role being uncertain. The CDR3 is made up of 17 amino acids. The V and J ends lost 2 bases and 0 bases respectively, with 14 bases between them. Here the CDR3 DNA reads TGTGCCAGCAGTTACCCTCCGGACTTTTATAGCAATCAGCCCCAGCATTTT. Translation: CASSYPPDFYSNQPQHF.

The chain joins TRBV27 to TRBJ2-1; 11 nucleotides align to TRBD2. The CDR3 sequence is 18 residues long. Germline trimming cut 3 bases from V and 0 bases from J; bases unmatched to any gene: 7. CDR1 and CDR2 from the germline V gene are MNHEY and SMNVEV (reference sequence). The CDR3 is CASSLVAGGGGSYNEQFF. CDR3 DNA: TGTGCCAGCAGTTTGGTAGCGGGAGGGGGGGGCTCCTACAATGAGCAGTTCTTC.

This clone came up once. A much larger clone is a single base away; this may be a read error. V gene TRBV27 combines with J gene TRBJ2-7; 10 positions match TRBD2. Trimming took 3 bases from V and 6 from J; bases not matched to a gene: 14. This CDR3 has 17 residues. In germline, CDR1 is MNHEY, CDR2 SMNVEV (reference sequence). Here the CDR3 reads CASSFIPLAGGFPEQYF. The CDR3 DNA reads as TGTGCCAGCAGTTTCATCCCGTTAGCGGGAGGATTCCCCGAGCAGTACTTC.

The chain combines TRBV29-1 with TRBJ2-1; 12 bases map to TRBD2. Per germline, CDR1 SQVTM and CDR2 ANQGSEA. After removal of 4 bases from V and 9 bases from J, the junction contained 1 base not matched to a gene. This CDR3 contains 12 residues. The CDR3, as DNA: TGCAGCGTTGTACTAGCGGGAGGTGAGCAGTTCTTC. This sequence encodes CSVVLAGGEQFF.

In regard to this clone: Germline is not matched at one junction end, which may reflect a read error. The gene calls are TRBV4-3 and TRBJ1-5; D uncertain. The CDR3 is 13 amino acids. Germline values: CDR1 LGHNA, CDR2 YSLEER. CDR3 DNA sequence: TGCGCCAGCAGCCCCGGTGGGAATCAACCCCAGCATTTT. Its protein product is CASSPGGNQPQHF.